This TCR beta chain was captured in a study of cytomegalovirus exposure and HLA in healthy donors. Across the whole study: Of several hundred genotyped donors, 75% to 90% grouped in the Caucasian-associated ancestry cluster.

Between the trimmed V and J ends, which lost 1 base and 1 base, there was a span of 10 bases. The CDR3 extends over 15 amino acids. From germline, CDR1 is MNHNS and CDR2 SASEGT. Researchers ran the PCR with 60 Vbeta and 13 Jbeta primers. Sequencing was performed with immunoSEQ multiplex PCR; in TCRdb, only in-frame clones are kept and a portion is missing. The sample includes around 96,000 clones, 60% to 80% seen only once; the top ten take roughly 3%. This clone has ten or more counts. The antigen is undetermined. Findings and caveats of the study: It was reported in a later analysis that an Asian-associated ancestry cluster showed fewer N-insertions than the 666-donor mean. Being productive about 90% or about 30% of the time was typical of most TCR beta V segments in an earlier analysis.

Sample: PBMCs. The rearrangement uses TRBV6-1 and TRBJ2-5; D possibly corresponds to TRBD2 (5 bases). This receptor was taken from a man in his sixties in good health and CMV-seronegative. The CDR3 loop is CASSEGWRVQETQYF. The DNA for the CDR3 is TGTGCCAGCAGTGAAGGTTGGCGGGTCCAAGAGACCCAGTACTTC.